What follows are 32 T cell receptor beta chains derived from one specimen sequenced in a study of blood T cell repertoires in COVID-19. Clones were read by immunoSEQ multiplex PCR, and TCRdb kept only the in-frame ones, dropping some. The sample carries just over 200,000 clones, 85% to 90% recorded once. The material sequenced was peripheral blood. These TCRs come from a man aged 80 or over with acute or convalescent COVID-19.

The chain joins TRBV19 to TRBJ1-2; TRBD1 agrees at 8 bases. CDR1 and CDR2 from the germline V gene are LNHDA and SQIVND (reference sequence). V was clipped by 4 bases and J by 3 bases; unmatched bases: 16. There are 18 residues in the CDR3. The CDR3, as DNA: TGTGCCAGTAGTACCCAAGGACCTGGGACAGGAGACTACTATGGCTACACCTTC. Residues: CASSTQGPGTGDYYGYTF. The full variable domain, rest sourced from reference TRBV19 and TRBJ1-2, is DGGITQSPKYLFRKEGQNVTLSCEQNLNHDAMYWYRQDPGQGLRLIYYSQIVNDFQKGDIAEGYSVSREKKESFPLTVTSAQKNPTAFYLCASSTQGPGTGDYYGYTFGSGTRLTVV.

The rearrangement links TRBV5-8 to TRBJ2-1; 7 positions agree with TRBD2. In germline, CDR1 is SGHTS, CDR2 YDEGEE. V dropped 0 bases and J dropped 0; count of bases not matched to a gene: 6. The CDR3 totals 17 residues. The CDR3, as DNA: TGTGCCAGCAGCTTGGCATTAGGCGGGAGCTCCTACAATGAGCAGTTCTTC. Its translation: CASSLALGGSSYNEQFF.

This clone has just a few counts. Other DNA sequences within the sample encode an identical CDR3. The gene calls are TRBV7-2 and TRBJ2-3; D is possibly TRBD1 (5 bases). Germline V gene data show CDR1 as SGHTA and CDR2 as FQGNSA. Between the trimmed V and J ends, which lost 5 bases and 0 bases, there was a span of 9 bases. This CDR3 spans 14 amino acids. Written as DNA, the CDR3 is TGTGCCAGCAGCCCAGACAGAAGCACAGATACGCAGTATTTT. As protein: CASSPDRSTDTQYF.

This clone was counted between two and nine times. J is TRBJ1-2 and V is TRBV28; D possibly corresponds to TRBD1 (5 bases). With 3 bases removed from V and 8 bases from J, the gap between germline ends came to 19 bases. This CDR3 is built from 15 residues. Germline CDR1 reads MDHEN; CDR2 reads SYDVKM. CDR3 loop: CASSFAPGIRGGYTF. In DNA form, the CDR3 reads TGTGCCAGCAGTTTCGCCCCGGGGATCCGGGGGGGCTACACCTTC.

This clone was seen only once. The J gene is TRBJ1-5, the V gene TRBV6-2 or TRBV6-3, with a weak D call TRBD1 (5 bases). Trimming took off 5 bases at V and 2 bases at J, with 19 bases between the two ends. This CDR3 has 17 amino acids. Germline assignment: CDR1 MNHEY and CDR2 SVGEGT. The CDR3 DNA reads as TGTGCCAGCAGTGACAAACGGGGGGGATGGGGCAATCAGCCCCAGCATTTT. Its translation is CASSDKRGGWGNQPQHF.

The CDR3 protein is CASSLLGTGSNSPLHF. The DNA for the CDR3 is TGTGCCAGCAGCTTACTCGGGACAGGGTCCAATTCACCCCTCCACTTT. The chain combines TRBV7-2 with TRBJ1-6; 9 positions match TRBD1. Trimming removed 2 bases from V and 7 bases from J; junction bases left unmatched: 6. This CDR3 comprises 16 residues. The germline V gene encodes CDR1 SGHTA and CDR2 FQGNSA.

The chain uses TRBV10-3 and TRBJ1-2; TRBD1 is a possible D gene (6 bases). Germline values: CDR1 ENHRY, CDR2 SYGVKD. This CDR3 spans 15 amino acids. The germline V and J ends were trimmed by 4 bases and 5 bases, with 17 bases remaining between them. The CDR3 loop is CAISAGSGGRYGYTF. The CDR3, as DNA: TGTGCCATCAGTGCCGGGTCGGGGGGCAGGTATGGCTACACCTTC.

The chain combines TRBV7-2 with TRBJ1-6; D uncertain. The V gene's germline CDR1 is SGHTA and CDR2 FQGNSA. This CDR3 has 13 amino acids. V dropped 5 bases and J dropped 10 bases, with 12 bases sitting between them. The CDR3 sequence is CASSTQRESPLHF. DNA for the CDR3: TGTGCCAGCAGCACCCAACGGGAGTCACCCCTCCACTTT. The variable domain in full, completed from reference TRBV7-2 and TRBJ1-6, reads GAGVSQSPSNKVTEKGKDVELRCDPISGHTALYWYRQSLGQGLEFLIYFQGNSAPDKSGLPSDRFSAERTGGSVSTLTIQRTQQEDSAVYLCASSTQRESPLHFGNGTRLTVT.

The chain employs TRBV27 and TRBJ1-1; D is possibly TRBD1 (5 bases). CDR1 and CDR2 (germline): MNHEY, SMNVEV (reference sequence). V was clipped by 6 bases and J by 4 bases, with 12 bases between them. The CDR3 contains 13 residues. The CDR3 bases are TGTGCCAGCAGCCAAAGAAGGGGCACTGAAGCTTTCTTT. It is translated as CASSQRRGTEAFF.

This chain uses TRBV6-1 with TRBJ1-1, with 10 bases fitting TRBD1. J was trimmed by 6 bases and V by 2 bases; bases with no gene match: 9. The germline CDR1 and CDR2 sequences are MNHNS and SASEGT. There are 16 residues in the CDR3. The CDR3 coding sequence is TGTGCCAGCAGTGAAAGGGACAGGGGTTTCGTAGCTGAAGCTTTCTTT. This sequence encodes CASSERDRGFVAEAFF.

V and J are TRBV24-1 and TRBJ2-4; possibly TRBD2 for D (6 bases). CDR3 length: 20 amino acids. Germline values: CDR1 KGHDR, CDR2 SFDVKD. Trimming removed 3 bases from V and 0 bases from J, with 23 bases in between. This chain's CDR3 is CATSDPKQLAEVLAKNIQYF. The CDR3 region has the DNA TGTGCCACCAGTGATCCCAAACAATTAGCGGAGGTTCTAGCCAAAAACATTCAGTACTTC.

The chain is built from TRBV3-1 (or the pseudogene TRBV3-2) and TRBJ2-2; 9 nucleotides align to TRBD1. CDR1 is LGHDT and CDR2 is YNNKEL in the germline V gene (reference sequence). This CDR3 has 17 residues. V was clipped by 1 base and J by 1 base; unmatched bases: 4. CDR3 region: CASSQAPGQGNTGELFF. The DNA of the CDR3 is TGTGCCAGCAGCCAAGCCCCGGGACAGGGGAACACCGGGGAGCTGTTTTTT.

V and J are TRBV6-5 and TRBJ2-2; 9 nucleotides align to TRBD2. The CDR3 is 14 amino acids. The germline CDR1 and CDR2 sequences are MNHEY and SVGAGI. V lost 9 bases and J lost 4; bases outside the gene matches: 6. CDR3 bases: TGTGCCAGTGCAAGCGGGAGGAGCACCGGGGAGCTGTTTTTT. As protein: CASASGRSTGELFF.

The genes are TRBV19 and TRBJ2-2; maybe TRBD2 (6 bases). This CDR3 has 15 residues. V was clipped by 11 bases and J by 4 bases, with 20 bases between them. Germline CDR1 and CDR2: LNHDA and SQIVND (reference sequence). The chain's CDR3 is CASSSGGFGTGELFF. The CDR3, as DNA: TGTGCCTCGAGTAGTGGGGGGTTTGGCACCGGGGAGCTGTTTTTT. Combining the CDR3 with reference TRBV19 and TRBJ2-2 gives the whole variable domain DGGITQSPKYLFRKEGQNVTLSCEQNLNHDAMYWYRQDPGQGLRLIYYSQIVNDFQKGDIAEGYSVSREKKESFPLTVTSAQKNPTAFYLCASSSGGFGTGELFFGEGSRLTVL.

The chain recombines TRBV7-2 with TRBJ2-5; D is perhaps TRBD2 (6 bases). The CDR3 consists of 15 residues. The V gene's germline CDR1 is SGHTA and CDR2 FQGNSA. Deletions cut 2 bases from V and 5 bases from J, with 15 bases between. CDR3 protein: CASSLHGSIMETQYF. Here the CDR3 DNA reads TGTGCCAGCAGCTTACACGGGAGCATTATGGAGACCCAGTACTTC.

This clone turned up a few times. Different DNA sequences within this sample yield the same CDR3. CDR3 amino acids: CASSESGGYEQYF. The DNA of the CDR3 is TGCGCCAGCAGTGAGTCCGGCGGGTACGAGCAGTACTTC. The gene calls are TRBV10-1 and TRBJ2-7, with D possibly matching TRBD2 (5 bases). The germline V gene has CDR1 WNHNN and CDR2 SYGVQD (reference sequence). This CDR3 comprises 13 residues. Trimming removed 0 bases from V and 4 bases from J, with 7 bases in between.

The chain has TRBV11-3 and TRBJ2-1; 12 bases map to TRBD2. The length of the CDR3 is 16 residues. Germline CDR1 is SGHNT and CDR2 is YENEEA. Trimming took 4 bases from V and 7 from J; bases not matched to a gene: 8. The CDR3 reads CASSSPTSGRLNEQFF. CDR3 bases: TGTGCCAGCAGCTCGCCAACTAGCGGGAGGTTGAATGAGCAGTTCTTC.

The CDR3: CSAVAHEDGYTF. The DNA of the CDR3 is TGCAGCGCTGTGGCACATGAGGATGGCTACACCTTC. J is TRBJ1-2 and V is TRBV29-1; D gene ambiguous. From germline, CDR1 is SQVTM and CDR2 ANQGSEA. CDR3 length: 12 amino acids. Trimming took 7 bases from V and 6 from J, leaving 15 bases between them.

This clone was picked up one time. This sequence joins TRBV3-1 (or the pseudogene TRBV3-2) and TRBJ2-5; 9 nucleotides align to TRBD2. V trimming: 2 bases; J trimming: 6 bases; junction bases outside the gene matches: 13. CDR3 length equals 17 residues. Germline CDR1 and CDR2: LGHDT and YNNKEL (reference sequence). The CDR3 region has the DNA TGTGCCAGCAGCCAAAAGAGTAGCGGGAGAGAGGGAAAGACCCAGTACTTC. Amino acids: CASSQKSSGREGKTQYF.

The chain employs TRBV7-8 and TRBJ2-5, with no clear D. There are 13 residues in the CDR3. Deletions cut 2 bases from V and 7 bases from J, with 11 bases between. CDR1 and CDR2 from the germline V gene are SGHVS and FQNEAQ. CDR3 bases: TGTGCCAGCAGCTTATACCTTACGGGGACCCAGTACTTC. It yields the protein CASSLYLTGTQYF.

This clone was seen more than once but under ten times. The chain employs TRBV12-2 and TRBJ2-5; no DNA check was done on the table's D call, TRBD1. TRBV12-2 is tagged as a pseudogene. The CDR3 spans 15 residues. CDR3: CASREGQGAVETQYF. DNA of the CDR3: TGTGCAAGTCGCGAAGGACAGGGGGCCGTCGAGACCCAGTACTTC.

The CDR3 coding sequence is TGTGCCATCAGTGAGTCAAGGACAGGGGAAAGTGAGCAGTACTTC. It is translated as CAISESRTGESEQYF. The V gene is TRBV10-3, the J gene TRBJ2-7; 9 bases align to TRBD1. The V segment lost 0 bases and the J segment 7 bases; nucleotides outside the gene matches: 7. Germline CDR1 and CDR2: ENHRY and SYGVKD. The CDR3 contains 15 residues.

CDR3 DNA sequence: TGTGCCAGCAGCTTCGGACAGGGAAGTACTGAAGCTTTCTTT. This gives the protein CASSFGQGSTEAFF. The V and J genes are TRBV5-8 and TRBJ1-1, with 8 positions matching TRBD1. There are 14 residues in the CDR3. With V trimmed by 2 bases and J by 5 bases, 5 bases remained unmatched. The germline V gene has CDR1 SGHTS and CDR2 YDEGEE.

V usage is TRBV24-1 and J usage is TRBJ2-1; 13 bases match TRBD2. CDR3 size: 18 residues. CDR1 and CDR2 (germline): KGHDR, SFDVKD. Trimming at V came to 5 bases and at J to 0 bases, leaving 6 bases not matched to a gene. CDR3 loop: CATSGPTSGRHSYNEQFF. Written as DNA, the CDR3 is TGTGCCACCAGTGGCCCGACTAGCGGGAGGCACTCCTACAATGAGCAGTTCTTC.

This sequence joins TRBV24-1 and TRBJ2-5; TRBD1 might be the D (7 bases). There are 12 residues in the CDR3. Germline lookup yields CDR1 KGHDR and CDR2 SFDVKD. Between the trimmed V and J ends, which lost 9 bases and 3 bases, there was a span of 10 bases. The CDR3 sequence is CATSRGEETQYF. The DNA of the CDR3 is TGTGCCACCTCCAGGGGGGAAGAGACCCAGTACTTC.

The chain joins TRBV18 to TRBJ1-2; the match to TRBD1 covers 7 bases. This CDR3 is 13 amino acids long. The germline V gene encodes CDR1 KGHSH and CDR2 LQKENI. V lost 2 bases and J lost 6; bases outside the gene matches: 3. In nucleotides, the CDR3 is TGTGCCAGCTCACCAAGAGGGGGCGATGGCTACACCTTC. It encodes CASSPRGGDGYTF. Together with reference TRBV18 and TRBJ1-2, the CDR3 gives the full variable domain: NAGVMQNPRHLVRRRGQEARLRCSPMKGHSHVYWYRQLPEEGLKFMVYLQKENIIDESGMPKERFSAEFPKEGPSILRIQQVVRGDSAAYFCASSPRGGDGYTFGSGTRLTVV.

The chain has TRBV6-2 or TRBV6-3 and TRBJ2-3; 11 positions agree with TRBD1. Germline CDR1 and CDR2: MNHEY and SVGEGT. After removal of 6 bases from V and 0 bases from J, the junction contained 11 bases not matched to a gene. This CDR3 has 18 residues. Written as DNA, the CDR3 is TGTGCCAGCAGCCCGGACAGGGGGCCCATTACTAGCACAGATACGCAGTATTTT. Its translation: CASSPDRGPITSTDTQYF.

The count of this clone is one. The rearrangement joins TRBV24-1 to TRBJ2-2; 7 bases are a match to TRBD2. The germline V gene encodes CDR1 KGHDR and CDR2 SFDVKD. The V segment lost 3 bases and the J segment 1 base; nucleotides outside the gene matches: 7. The CDR3 is 17 amino acids. DNA for the CDR3: TGTGCCACCAGTGATCAGCGGGGCCTAGTGAACACCGGGGAGCTGTTTTTT. This codes for CATSDQRGLVNTGELFF.

The CDR3 sequence is CSVLNYDRGRNGYTF. DNA of the CDR3: TGCAGCGTATTGAACTATGACAGGGGGCGGAATGGCTACACCTTC. This chain connects TRBV29-1 to TRBJ1-2, with 10 bases fitting TRBD1. J lost 6 bases, V lost 6 bases, and 13 bases had no gene match. Germline V gene data show CDR1 as SQVTM and CDR2 as ANQGSEA. The CDR3 extends over 15 amino acids.

This clone was seen a few times. Other DNA sequences in the sample encode the same CDR3. This chain uses TRBV3-1 (or the pseudogene TRBV3-2) with TRBJ1-5; D gene unclear. The germline CDR1 and CDR2 sequences are LGHDT and YNNKEL (reference sequence). This CDR3 is 13 amino acids long. Trimming cost V 3 bases and J 6 bases, with 9 bases left between them. The CDR3 DNA reads as TGTGCCAGCAGCCAGGCCCGGAGTCAGCCCCAGCATTTT. This codes for CASSQARSQPQHF.

This clone showed up just once. The gene calls are TRBV18 and TRBJ2-1; 12 positions match TRBD2. Looked up from germline, CDR1 is KGHSH and CDR2 is LQKENI. CDR3 size: 16 residues. V lost 4 bases, J lost 9 bases, and 10 bases stayed unmatched. This CDR3 is CASSLLRLAGDVEQFF. CDR3 nucleotides: TGTGCCAGCTCACTACTACGACTAGCGGGAGACGTTGAGCAGTTCTTC.

The V gene is TRBV18, the J gene TRBJ2-3; 7 nucleotides agree with TRBD1. The CDR3 has 14 amino acids. Germline loops: CDR1 KGHSH, CDR2 LQKENI. J gave up 3 bases and V 3 bases, and 3 bases lay outside the gene matches. CDR3 bases: TGTGCCAGCTCACCCGAGGGGGCGACAGATACGCAGTATTTT. Encoded protein: CASSPEGATDTQYF.